One sample yielded the 16 T cell receptor beta chains listed below, sequenced in a study of blood T cell repertoires in COVID-19. Sequenced by immunoSEQ multiplex PCR; TCRdb stores in-frame clones only, minus some. The sample comprises 75,000 to 90,000 clones, about 90% of which are singletons, and around 10% rests with the top ten. The sample taken for sequencing was peripheral blood. The origin of the receptors is a man aged 80 or over with acute or convalescent COVID-19.

The J gene is TRBJ2-4, the V gene TRBV19; TRBD1 agrees at 9 bases. The CDR3 is made up of 17 amino acids. The germline V gene encodes CDR1 LNHDA and CDR2 SQIVND (reference sequence). The trim removed 0 bases at V and 7 bases at J, leaving 10 bases unmatched. Written as DNA, the CDR3 is TGTGCCAGTAGTATAGAGAAGGGACAGGGTACCAGTAACATTCAGTACTTC. It is translated as CASSIEKGQGTSNIQYF.

J is TRBJ2-5 and V is TRBV5-6, with D tentatively TRBD2 (5 bases). V lost 4 bases, J lost 1 base, and 14 bases lay in between. Per germline, CDR1 SGHDT and CDR2 YYEEEE. The CDR3 spans 15 residues. The chain's CDR3 is CASSVLIGSQETQYF. The CDR3 DNA is TGTGCCAGCAGCGTACTAATAGGGAGCCAAGAGACCCAGTACTTC.

This chain links TRBV2 with TRBJ1-6, with a tentative D call TRBD1 (5 bases). The CDR3 length is 13 residues. CDR1 is SNHLY and CDR2 is FYNNEI in the germline V gene. V was cut by 6 bases and J by 8 bases, with 11 bases left in between. As DNA, the CDR3 is TGTGCCAGCAGCCGGGGAGGGGATTCACCCCTCCACTTT. Translation gives CASSRGGDSPLHF.

This clone has just a few counts. The chain employs TRBV9 and TRBJ1-3, with 12 bases matching TRBD1. The trim removed 3 bases at V and 4 bases at J, leaving 2 bases unmatched. This CDR3 comprises 15 residues. Germline CDR1 SGDLS, CDR2 YYNGEE. CDR3 bases: TGTGCCAGCAGCGCGGGACAGGGGGCGGGAAACACCATATATTTT. This encodes CASSAGQGAGNTIYF. Supplemented by reference TRBV9 and TRBJ1-3, the full variable domain reads DSGVTQTPKHLITATGQRVTLRCSPRSGDLSVYWYQQSLDQGLQFLIQYYNGEERAKGNILERFSAQQFPDLHSELNLSSLELGDSALYFCASSAGQGAGNTIYFGEGSWLTVV.

The V and J genes are TRBV19 and TRBJ2-2, with D perhaps TRBD1 (5 bases). Trimming took off 5 bases at V and 0 bases at J, with 7 bases between the two ends. Germline lookup yields CDR1 LNHDA and CDR2 SQIVND (reference sequence). The CDR3 has 14 amino acids. Here the CDR3 DNA reads TGTGCCAGTAGTTGGACAACGAACACCGGGGAGCTGTTTTTT. This gives the protein CASSWTTNTGELFF.

This clone was seen a single time. The chain recombines TRBV10-3 with TRBJ1-3, with D unclear. This CDR3 has 14 residues. Trimming removed 3 bases at V and 0 bases at J, with 6 bases between. Germline V gives CDR1 ENHRY, CDR2 SYGVKD. The CDR3 region is CAISDYSSGNTIYF. The CDR3 bases are TGTGCCATCAGTGACTATAGCTCTGGAAACACCATATATTTT.

CDR3 nucleotide sequence: TGCGCCAGCAGCCAAGGGACTAGCGGGAGCTCCTACAATGAGCAGTTCTTC. Encoded protein: CASSQGTSGSSYNEQFF. The chain has TRBV4-3 and TRBJ2-1; TRBD2 agrees at 13 bases. The germline gives CDR1 LGHNA, CDR2 YSLEER. Trimming cost V 1 base and J 0 bases; bases outside gene matches: 0. This CDR3 comprises 17 residues.

This chain uses TRBV7-2 with TRBJ2-7; no firm D call. CDR1 and CDR2 (germline): SGHTA, FQGNSA. Trimming cost V 5 bases and J 7 bases, with 9 bases left between them. The CDR3 is 11 residues long. CDR3 DNA: TGTGCCAGCAGCCCGTCTTTGGAGCAGTACTTC. Translating gives CASSPSLEQYF.

The chain recombines TRBV6-5 with TRBJ1-2; the match to TRBD1 covers 7 bases. CDR1 MNHEY and CDR2 SVGAGI come from the germline V gene. The CDR3 is made up of 14 amino acids. V shed 7 bases and J 8 bases; nucleotides not matched to a gene: 13. This chain's CDR3 is CASTRNRGEGGYTF. Here the CDR3 DNA reads TGTGCCAGCACCCGTAACAGGGGAGAGGGCGGCTACACCTTC.

The rearrangement uses TRBV5-1 and TRBJ1-1, with 9 bases lining up with TRBD1. With 4 bases clipped from V and 5 bases from J, the junction kept 6 bases outside the gene matches. The CDR3 is 14 amino acids. CDR1 is SGHRS and CDR2 is YFSETQ in the germline V gene. The chain's CDR3 is CASSPGQGRTEAFF. As DNA, the CDR3 is TGCGCCAGCAGCCCGGGACAGGGCAGGACTGAAGCTTTCTTT.

The chain carries TRBV7-9 and TRBJ2-1; D gene unclear. The CDR3 runs 14 residues. Trimming cost V 3 bases and J 7 bases, with 13 bases left between them. Germline V lookup: CDR1 SEHNR, CDR2 FQNEAQ (reference sequence). DNA for the CDR3: TGTGCCAGCAGCTTCACCTCAGGAATAAATGAGCAGTTCTTC. The encoded protein is CASSFTSGINEQFF.

The chain uses TRBV2 and TRBJ1-5; D remains unclear. V dropped 3 bases and J dropped 7 bases, with 4 bases sitting between them. The CDR3 totals 11 residues. Germline V gene data show CDR1 as SNHLY and CDR2 as FYNNEI. The CDR3 protein is CASSDGQPQHF. The CDR3 bases are TGTGCCAGCAGTGATGGCCAGCCCCAGCATTTT.

The chain has TRBV15 and TRBJ2-7; 11 bases fit TRBD2. This CDR3 contains 13 residues. In germline, CDR1 is LNHNV, CDR2 YYDKDF (reference sequence). The junction had 2 bases not matched to a gene; V was cut back by 6 bases and J by 4 bases. The CDR3 region is CATRLAGVYEQYF. In DNA, the CDR3 is TGTGCCACCAGACTAGCGGGAGTTTACGAGCAGTACTTC.

The chain has TRBV19 and TRBJ1-1; no reliable D call. V was trimmed by 6 bases and J by 0 bases, leaving 8 bases between them. CDR3 length: 13 amino acids. CDR1 is LNHDA and CDR2 is SQIVND in the germline V gene (reference sequence). The DNA for the CDR3 is TGTGCCAGTAGGGGAGTTATGAACACTGAAGCTTTCTTT. It is translated as CASRGVMNTEAFF. The full variable domain, rest sourced from reference TRBV19 and TRBJ1-1, is DGGITQSPKYLFRKEGQNVTLSCEQNLNHDAMYWYRQDPGQGLRLIYYSQIVNDFQKGDIAEGYSVSREKKESFPLTVTSAQKNPTAFYLCASRGVMNTEAFFGQGTRLTVV.

The chain joins TRBV6-5 to TRBJ2-7, with D maybe TRBD1 (6 bases). V shed 6 bases and J shed 2 bases, with 11 bases lying between them. The length of the CDR3 is 13 residues. Germline CDR1 MNHEY, CDR2 SVGAGI. The CDR3 here is CASSIGTTYEQYF. In nucleotides, the CDR3 is TGTGCCAGCAGCATCGGGACAACCTACGAGCAGTACTTC.

V gene TRBV18 combines with J gene TRBJ1-2, with D tentatively TRBD1 (5 bases). V lost 4 bases and J 0 bases, leaving 15 bases between the germline ends. The CDR3 has 16 amino acids. Germline V gene data show CDR1 as KGHSH and CDR2 as LQKENI. CDR3 sequence reads: CASSLSRQTSNYGYTF. Written as DNA, the CDR3 is TGTGCCAGCTCACTATCTAGACAGACGTCTAACTATGGCTACACCTTC.